Listed below are T cell receptor beta chains from one sample, sequenced in a study of neoadjuvant anti-PD-1 for oral cavity cancer. Using immunoSEQ multiplex PCR, the repertoire was profiled, and TCRdb retains in-frame clones only, with some absent. In the table there are some 61,000 clones, about 88% of which are singletons. This specimen was PBMCs, taken after nivolumab (anti-PD-1) treatment. The receptors here all came from a person aged 40 to 85 with oral cavity squamous cell carcinoma. Both conserved end residues are part of each CDR3.

j_call v_call cdr3_aa
TRBJ2-7 TRBV28 CASSSSQPLSYAGQGGDEQYF
TRBJ1-2 TRBV7-2 CASSTRTGKGYTF
TRBJ2-7 TRBV27 CASSETETSYEQYF
TRBJ2-3 TRBV4-1 CASSPGGDTQYF
TRBJ2-4 TRBV6-6 CASSFHLAGPKNIQYF
TRBJ2-1 TRBV28 CASSRARAGNSYNEQFF
TRBJ1-2 TRBV6-1 CASRTGGGYGYTF
TRBJ2-3 TRBV19 CASRGGGGNTDTQYF
TRBJ1-5 TRBV6-6 CASTRMRSSNQPQHF
TRBJ2-7 TRBV13 CASSLGLQDFYEQYF
TRBJ2-1 TRBV6-5 CASSYSTGPQFF
TRBJ1-3 TRBV6-5 CASSYSRGFSGNTIYF
TRBJ1-5 TRBV28 CAGHTGSQPQHF
TRBJ2-1 TRBV5-1 CASSLSGAGEQFF
TRBJ1-1 TRBV7-8 CASSPIRGGTEAFF
TRBJ1-6 TRBV25-1 CASSEGGSLHF
TRBJ2-1 TRBV30 CASGTSYRFEQFF
TRBJ2-1 TRBV12-5 CASAPDFYNEQFF
TRBJ2-5 TRBV19 CASSTLDQGGKTQYF
TRBJ2-7 TRBV5-1 CASSLGLADEQYF
TRBJ2-2 TRBV6-5 CASSTAGSTGELFF
TRBJ1-1 TRBV5-1 CASSLEGQGHTEAFF